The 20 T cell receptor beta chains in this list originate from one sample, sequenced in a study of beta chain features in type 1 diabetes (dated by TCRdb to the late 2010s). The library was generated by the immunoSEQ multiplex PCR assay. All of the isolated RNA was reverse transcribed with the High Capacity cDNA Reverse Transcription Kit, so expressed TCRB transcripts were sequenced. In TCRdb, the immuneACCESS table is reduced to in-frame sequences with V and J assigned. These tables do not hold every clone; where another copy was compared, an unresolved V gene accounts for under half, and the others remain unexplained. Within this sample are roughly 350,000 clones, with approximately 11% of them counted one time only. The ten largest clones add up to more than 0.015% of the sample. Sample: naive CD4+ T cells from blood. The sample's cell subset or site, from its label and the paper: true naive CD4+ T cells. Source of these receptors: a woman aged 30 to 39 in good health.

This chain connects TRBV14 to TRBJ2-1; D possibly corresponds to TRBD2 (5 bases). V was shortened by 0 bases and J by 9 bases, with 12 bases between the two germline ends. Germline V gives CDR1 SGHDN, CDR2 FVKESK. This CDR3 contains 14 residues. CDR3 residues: CASSQELTGSEQFF. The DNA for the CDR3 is TGTGCCAGCAGCCAAGAACTAACGGGGTCTGAGCAGTTCTTC.

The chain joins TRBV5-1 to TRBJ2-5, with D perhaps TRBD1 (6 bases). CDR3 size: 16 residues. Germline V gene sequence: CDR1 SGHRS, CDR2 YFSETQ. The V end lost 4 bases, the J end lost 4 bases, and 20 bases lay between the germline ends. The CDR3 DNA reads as TGCGCCAGCAGCCCAGGTGTGGACAGAGCGCCAGAGACCCAGTACTTC. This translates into CASSPGVDRAPETQYF.

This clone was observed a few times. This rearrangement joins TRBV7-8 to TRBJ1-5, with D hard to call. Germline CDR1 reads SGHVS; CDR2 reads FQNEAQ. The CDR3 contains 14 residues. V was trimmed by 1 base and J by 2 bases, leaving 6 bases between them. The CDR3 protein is CASSLDYGNQPQHF. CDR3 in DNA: TGTGCCAGCAGCTTAGATTATGGCAATCAGCCCCAGCATTTT.

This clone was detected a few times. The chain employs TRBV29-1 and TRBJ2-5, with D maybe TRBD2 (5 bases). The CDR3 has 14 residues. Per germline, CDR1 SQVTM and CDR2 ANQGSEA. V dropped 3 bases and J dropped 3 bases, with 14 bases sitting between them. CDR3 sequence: CSVEAGIFKETQYF. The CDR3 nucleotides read TGCAGCGTTGAGGCCGGGATTTTTAAAGAGACCCAGTACTTC.

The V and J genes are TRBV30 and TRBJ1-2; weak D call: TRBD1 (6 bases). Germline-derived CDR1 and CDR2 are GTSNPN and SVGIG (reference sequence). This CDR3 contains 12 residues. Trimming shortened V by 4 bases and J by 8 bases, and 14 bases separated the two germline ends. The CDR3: CAWKSRGVGYTF. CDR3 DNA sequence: TGTGCCTGGAAATCCAGGGGAGTGGGCTACACCTTC.

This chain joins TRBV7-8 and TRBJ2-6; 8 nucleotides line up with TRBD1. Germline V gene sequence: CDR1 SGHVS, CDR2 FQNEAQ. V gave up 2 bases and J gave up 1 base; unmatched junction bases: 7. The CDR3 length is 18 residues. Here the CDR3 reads CASSLRQGALSGANVLTF. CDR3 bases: TGTGCCAGCAGCTTACGCCAGGGGGCACTGTCTGGGGCCAACGTCCTGACTTTC.

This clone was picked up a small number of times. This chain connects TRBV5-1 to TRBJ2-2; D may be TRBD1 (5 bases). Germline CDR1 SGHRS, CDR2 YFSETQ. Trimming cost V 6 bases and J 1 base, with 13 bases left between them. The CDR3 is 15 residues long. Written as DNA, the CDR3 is TGCGCCAGCACCCTGGGGCGGCAGAACACCGGGGAGCTGTTTTTT. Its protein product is CASTLGRQNTGELFF.

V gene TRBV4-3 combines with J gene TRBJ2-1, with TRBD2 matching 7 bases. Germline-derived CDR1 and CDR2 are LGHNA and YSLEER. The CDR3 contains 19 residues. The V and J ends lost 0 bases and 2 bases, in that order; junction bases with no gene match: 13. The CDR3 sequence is CASSQDPPRMAGAYNEQFF. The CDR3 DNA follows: TGCGCCAGCAGCCAAGACCCGCCCCGAATGGCGGGGGCCTACAATGAGCAGTTCTTC.

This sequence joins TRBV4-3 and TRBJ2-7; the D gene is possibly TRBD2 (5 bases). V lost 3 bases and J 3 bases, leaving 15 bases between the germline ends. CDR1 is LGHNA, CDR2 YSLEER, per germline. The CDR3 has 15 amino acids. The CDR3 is CASSQDPDAGYEQYF. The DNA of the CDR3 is TGCGCCAGCAGCCAGGACCCAGACGCGGGCTACGAGCAGTACTTC.

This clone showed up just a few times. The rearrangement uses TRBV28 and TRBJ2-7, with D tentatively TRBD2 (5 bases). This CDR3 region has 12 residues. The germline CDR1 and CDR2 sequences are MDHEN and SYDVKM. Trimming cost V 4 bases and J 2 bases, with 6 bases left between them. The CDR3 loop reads CASSSGTYEQYF. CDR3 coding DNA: TGTGCCAGCAGTTCCGGGACCTACGAGCAGTACTTC. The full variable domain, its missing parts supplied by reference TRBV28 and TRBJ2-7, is DVKVTQSSRYLVKRTGEKVFLECVQDMDHENMFWYRQDPGLGLRLIYFSYDVKMKEKGDIPEGYSVSREKKERFSLILESASTNQTSMYLCASSSGTYEQYFGPGTRLTVT.

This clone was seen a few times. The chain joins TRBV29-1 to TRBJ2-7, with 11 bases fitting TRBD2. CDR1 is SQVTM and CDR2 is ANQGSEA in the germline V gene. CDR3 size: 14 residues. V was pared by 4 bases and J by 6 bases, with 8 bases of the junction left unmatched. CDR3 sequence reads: CSVANLAGGLEQYF. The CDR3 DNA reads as TGCAGCGTTGCTAACTTAGCGGGAGGGCTCGAGCAGTACTTC.

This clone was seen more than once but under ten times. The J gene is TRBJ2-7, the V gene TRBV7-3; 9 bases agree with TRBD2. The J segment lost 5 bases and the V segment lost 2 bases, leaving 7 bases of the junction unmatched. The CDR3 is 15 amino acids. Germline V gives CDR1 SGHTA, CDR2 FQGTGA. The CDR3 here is CASSLLAGEYHEQYF. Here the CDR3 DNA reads TGTGCCAGCAGCTTATTAGCGGGAGAGTACCACGAGCAGTACTTC.

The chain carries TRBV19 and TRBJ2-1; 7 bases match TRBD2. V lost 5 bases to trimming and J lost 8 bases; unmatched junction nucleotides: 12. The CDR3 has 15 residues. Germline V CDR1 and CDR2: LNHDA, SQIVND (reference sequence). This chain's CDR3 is CASSRRRELVDEQFF. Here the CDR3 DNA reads TGTGCCAGTAGTCGTAGGCGGGAGCTCGTCGATGAGCAGTTCTTC. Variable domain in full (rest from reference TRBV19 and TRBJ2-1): DGGITQSPKYLFRKEGQNVTLSCEQNLNHDAMYWYRQDPGQGLRLIYYSQIVNDFQKGDIAEGYSVSREKKESFPLTVTSAQKNPTAFYLCASSRRRELVDEQFFGPGTRLTVL.

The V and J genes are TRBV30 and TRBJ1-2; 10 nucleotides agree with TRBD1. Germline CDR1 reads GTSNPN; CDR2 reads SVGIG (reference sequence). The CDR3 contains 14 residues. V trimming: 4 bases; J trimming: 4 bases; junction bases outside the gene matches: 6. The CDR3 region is CAWKAGTGAYGYTF. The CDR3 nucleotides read TGTGCCTGGAAAGCCGGGACAGGGGCCTATGGCTACACCTTC. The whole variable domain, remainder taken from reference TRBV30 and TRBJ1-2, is SQTIHQWPATLVQPVGSPLSLECTVEGTSNPNLYWYRQAAGRGLQLLFYSVGIGQISSEVPQNLSASRPQDRQFILSSKKLLLSDSGFYLCAWKAGTGAYGYTFGSGTRLTVV.

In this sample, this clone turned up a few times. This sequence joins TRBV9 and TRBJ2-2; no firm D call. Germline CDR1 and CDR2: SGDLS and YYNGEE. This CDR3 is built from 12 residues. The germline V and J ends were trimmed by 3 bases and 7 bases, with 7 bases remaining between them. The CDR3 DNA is TGTGCCAGCAGCGAGAGTGGCGGGGAGCTGTTTTTT. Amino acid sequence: CASSESGGELFF.

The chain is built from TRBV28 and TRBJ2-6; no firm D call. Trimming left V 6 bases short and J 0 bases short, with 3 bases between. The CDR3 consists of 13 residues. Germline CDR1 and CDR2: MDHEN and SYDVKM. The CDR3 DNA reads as TGTGCCAGCAGGAGCTCTGGGGCCAACGTCCTGACTTTC. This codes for CASRSSGANVLTF. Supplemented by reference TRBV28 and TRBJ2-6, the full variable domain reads DVKVTQSSRYLVKRTGEKVFLECVQDMDHENMFWYRQDPGLGLRLIYFSYDVKMKEKGDIPEGYSVSREKKERFSLILESASTNQTSMYLCASRSSGANVLTFGAGSRLTVL.

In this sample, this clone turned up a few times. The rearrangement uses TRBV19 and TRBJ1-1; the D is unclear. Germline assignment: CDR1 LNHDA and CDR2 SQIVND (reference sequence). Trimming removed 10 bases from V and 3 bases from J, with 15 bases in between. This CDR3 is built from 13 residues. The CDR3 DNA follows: TGTGCCACCAAAAAGGAGGGAGACACTGAAGCTTTCTTT. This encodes CATKKEGDTEAFF.

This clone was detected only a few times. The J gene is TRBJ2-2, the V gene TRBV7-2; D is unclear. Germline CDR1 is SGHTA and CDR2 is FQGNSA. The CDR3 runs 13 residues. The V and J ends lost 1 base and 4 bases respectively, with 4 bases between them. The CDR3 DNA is TGTGCCAGCAGCTTAGTCCTCACCGGGGAGCTGTTTTTT. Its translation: CASSLVLTGELFF. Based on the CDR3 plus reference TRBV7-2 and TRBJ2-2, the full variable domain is GAGVSQSPSNKVTEKGKDVELRCDPISGHTALYWYRQSLGQGLEFLIYFQGNSAPDKSGLPSDRFSAERTGGSVSTLTIQRTQQEDSAVYLCASSLVLTGELFFGEGSRLTVL.

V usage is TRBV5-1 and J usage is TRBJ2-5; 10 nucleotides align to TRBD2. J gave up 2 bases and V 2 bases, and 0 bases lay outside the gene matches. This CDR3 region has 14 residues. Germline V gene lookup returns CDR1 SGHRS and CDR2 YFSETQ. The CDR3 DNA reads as TGCGCCAGCAGCTTTAGCGGGGGGCAAGAGACCCAGTACTTC. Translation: CASSFSGGQETQYF.

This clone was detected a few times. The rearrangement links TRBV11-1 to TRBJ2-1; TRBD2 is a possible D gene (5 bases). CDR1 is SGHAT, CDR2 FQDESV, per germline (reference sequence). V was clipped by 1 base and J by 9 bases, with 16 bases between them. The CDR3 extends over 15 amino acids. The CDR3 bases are TGTGCCAGCAGCTTAGAGGAGTGGCTAGCCGGTGAGCAGTTCTTC. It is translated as CASSLEEWLAGEQFF.